This TCR beta chain appears in the sequencing data of a study of PD-L1 blockade in urothelial cancer. Across the whole study: Median T cell yield from blood was 110,000 to 150,000.

The data were produced by immunoSEQ multiplex PCR, yet TCRdb's version contains in-frame clones alone and is incomplete. The sample includes 130,000 or so clones, approximately 84% of them seen just once. Time point described: pretreatment peripheral blood. V shed 10 bases and J 5 bases; nucleotides not matched to a gene: 6. Germline lookup yields CDR1 SNHLY and CDR2 FYNNEI. The CDR3 loop spans 13 amino acids. The sequence came from a man aged 45-65 years with urothelial cancer. V and J are TRBV2 and TRBJ2-1; 9 bases are a match to TRBD2. Here the sequenced sample was PBMCs, taken around atezolizumab (anti-PD-L1) treatment. The CDR3 is CANWREGNNEQFF. DNA of the CDR3: TGTGCCAACTGGCGGGAGGGTAACAATGAGCAGTTCTTC.